The 9 T cell receptor beta chains given below trace back to one sample, sequenced in a study of blood T cell repertoires in COVID-19. TCRdb's copy holds only in-frame clones and misses some; the assay was immunoSEQ multiplex PCR. The table includes about 320,000 clones, around 90% detected once. Sequenced input: PBMCs or T cells enriched from blood (not recorded which). The receptors were gathered from a man aged 60-69 years who had recovered from COVID-19.

The J gene is TRBJ1-3, the V gene TRBV11-2; a weak D match, TRBD1 (5 bases). Trimming took 1 base from V and 4 from J, leaving 8 bases between them. The CDR3 is 14 amino acids. CDR1 and CDR2 (germline): SGHAT, FQNNGV. CDR3 in DNA: TGTGCCAGCAGCTTAGCAGGGTTAGGAAACACCATATATTTT. It encodes CASSLAGLGNTIYF.

This clone showed up just a few times. The V and J genes are TRBV10-2 and TRBJ1-5, with 7 positions matching TRBD1. The CDR3 length is 14 residues. With 4 bases clipped from V and 6 bases from J, the junction kept 6 bases outside the gene matches. Germline CDR1 WSHSY, CDR2 SAAADI. The CDR3 DNA reads as TGCGCCAGCAGTGGGCACAGGGACAGTCAGCCCCAGCATTTT. Its translation: CASSGHRDSQPQHF.

The rearrangement uses TRBV5-1 and TRBJ1-4; no clear D gene. The V gene lost 4 bases and the J gene lost 4 bases, with 11 bases spanning the gap. The length of the CDR3 is 14 residues. The germline CDR1 and CDR2 sequences are SGHRS and YFSETQ. The CDR3 reads CASSERTDNEKLFF. CDR3 nucleotide sequence: TGCGCCAGCAGCGAGCGGACGGATAATGAAAAACTGTTTTTT.

The chain combines TRBV28 with TRBJ2-7; D gene unclear. Trimming took 6 bases from V and 1 from J, leaving 10 bases between them. Germline V CDR1 and CDR2: MDHEN, SYDVKM. The CDR3 runs to 13 residues. CDR3 in DNA: TGTGCCAGCAGGACACAACCGTCCTACGAGCAGTACTTC. Encoded protein: CASRTQPSYEQYF.

The V call is TRBV5-4, the J call TRBJ1-2; 12 positions match TRBD1. This CDR3 is 15 amino acids long. Trimming at V came to 4 bases and at J to 3 bases, leaving 4 bases not matched to a gene. CDR1 and CDR2 (germline): SGHNT, YYREEE (reference sequence). CDR3 protein: CASSGGDRGHYGYTF. In DNA form, the CDR3 reads TGTGCCAGCAGCGGGGGGGACAGGGGGCACTATGGCTACACCTTC.

The genes are TRBV28 and TRBJ2-7; 8 positions match TRBD1. Germline assignment: CDR1 MDHEN and CDR2 SYDVKM. Germline trimming cut 6 bases from V and 12 bases from J; bases unmatched to any gene: 13. The CDR3 is 13 amino acids. CDR3 coding DNA: TGTGCCAGCAGCAGCCAGGGGGCATTTCGTCCGTACTTC. Residues: CASSSQGAFRPYF.

This chain joins TRBV5-1 and TRBJ2-1; 13 positions agree with TRBD2. From germline, CDR1 is SGHRS and CDR2 YFSETQ. The ends lost 2 bases at V and 10 bases at J; junction bases unmatched: 6. The CDR3 spans 15 residues. CDR3 nucleotide sequence: TGCGCCAGCAGCTTAGGACTAGCGGGAGCTGAGGAGCAGTTCTTC. It encodes CASSLGLAGAEEQFF.

The J gene is TRBJ1-4, the V gene TRBV14; D gene uncertain. The V and J ends lost 1 base and 10 bases respectively, with 19 bases between them. Germline V gives CDR1 SGHDN, CDR2 FVKESK. The CDR3 covers 16 residues. The CDR3 bases are TGTGCCAGCAGCCAAGGGGCCGGGATCCCTACGGGAAAACTGTTTTTT. Amino acid sequence: CASSQGAGIPTGKLFF.

This CDR3 reads CASSKDSLNTEAFF. CDR3 in DNA: TGTGCCAGCAGTAAGGACAGCCTAAACACTGAAGCTTTCTTT. The rearrangement links TRBV28 to TRBJ1-1; a weak D match, TRBD1 (6 bases). Trimming shortened V by 5 bases and J by 2 bases, and 12 bases separated the two germline ends. CDR3 length equals 14 residues. The germline gives CDR1 MDHEN, CDR2 SYDVKM.